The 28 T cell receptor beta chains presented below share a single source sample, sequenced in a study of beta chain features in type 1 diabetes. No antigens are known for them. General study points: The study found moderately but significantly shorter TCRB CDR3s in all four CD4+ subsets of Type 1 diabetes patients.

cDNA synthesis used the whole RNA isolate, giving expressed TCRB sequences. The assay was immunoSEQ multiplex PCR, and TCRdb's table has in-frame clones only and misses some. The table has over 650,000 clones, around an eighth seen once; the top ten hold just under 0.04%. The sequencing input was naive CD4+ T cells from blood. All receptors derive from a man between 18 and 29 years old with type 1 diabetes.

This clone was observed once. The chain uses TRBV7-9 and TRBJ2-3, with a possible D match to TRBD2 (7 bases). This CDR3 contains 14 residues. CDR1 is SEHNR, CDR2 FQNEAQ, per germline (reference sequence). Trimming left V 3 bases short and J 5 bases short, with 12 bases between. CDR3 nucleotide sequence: TGTGCCAGCAGCTTTGGGGGGGCAGAAGATACGCAGTATTTT. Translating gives CASSFGGAEDTQYF.

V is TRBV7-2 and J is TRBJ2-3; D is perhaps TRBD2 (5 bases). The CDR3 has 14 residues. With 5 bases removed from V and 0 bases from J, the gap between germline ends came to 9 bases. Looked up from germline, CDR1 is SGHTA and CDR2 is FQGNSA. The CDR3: CASSPAASTDTQYF. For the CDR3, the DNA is TGTGCCAGCAGCCCAGCGGCTAGCACAGATACGCAGTATTTT.

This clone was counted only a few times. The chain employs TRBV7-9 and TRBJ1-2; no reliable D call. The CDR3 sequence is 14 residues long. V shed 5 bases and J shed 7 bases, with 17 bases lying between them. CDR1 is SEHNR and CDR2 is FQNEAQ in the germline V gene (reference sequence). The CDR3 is CASSTGPRTVGYTF. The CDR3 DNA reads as TGTGCCAGCAGCACCGGGCCGAGGACGGTTGGCTACACCTTC.

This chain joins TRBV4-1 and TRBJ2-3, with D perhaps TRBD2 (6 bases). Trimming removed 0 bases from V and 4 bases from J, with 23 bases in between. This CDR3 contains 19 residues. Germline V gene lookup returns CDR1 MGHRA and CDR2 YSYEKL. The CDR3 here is CASSQDLPSGSSYADTQYF. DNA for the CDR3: TGCGCCAGCAGCCAAGATCTCCCCTCCGGGAGTTCCTACGCAGATACGCAGTATTTT.

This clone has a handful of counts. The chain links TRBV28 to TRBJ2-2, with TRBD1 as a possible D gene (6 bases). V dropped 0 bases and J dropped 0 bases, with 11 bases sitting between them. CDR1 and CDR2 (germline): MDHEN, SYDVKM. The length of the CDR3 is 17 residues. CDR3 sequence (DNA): TGTGCCAGCAGTTTATGGGGTGGGACATCGAACACCGGGGAGCTGTTTTTT. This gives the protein CASSLWGGTSNTGELFF.

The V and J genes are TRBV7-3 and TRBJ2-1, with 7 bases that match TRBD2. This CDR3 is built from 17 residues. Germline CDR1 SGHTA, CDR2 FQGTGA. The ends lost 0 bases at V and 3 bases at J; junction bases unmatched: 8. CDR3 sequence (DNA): TGTGCCAGCAGCTTAACGGGAGCGGGGAGCGGCTACAATGAGCAGTTCTTC. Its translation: CASSLTGAGSGYNEQFF.

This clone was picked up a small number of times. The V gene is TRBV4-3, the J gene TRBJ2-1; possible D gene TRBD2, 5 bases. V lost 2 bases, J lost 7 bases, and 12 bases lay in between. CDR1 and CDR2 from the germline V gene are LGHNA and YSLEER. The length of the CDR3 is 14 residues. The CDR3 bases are TGCGCCAGCAGCCAATCCGGGATCAGGAATGAGCAGTTCTTC. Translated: CASSQSGIRNEQFF.

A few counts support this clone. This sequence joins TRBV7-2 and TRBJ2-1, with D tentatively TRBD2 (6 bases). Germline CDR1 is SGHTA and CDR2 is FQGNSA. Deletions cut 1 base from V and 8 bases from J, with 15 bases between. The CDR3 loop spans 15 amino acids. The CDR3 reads CASSLGGMVRDEQFF. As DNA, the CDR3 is TGTGCCAGCAGCTTAGGCGGGATGGTTAGGGATGAGCAGTTCTTC.

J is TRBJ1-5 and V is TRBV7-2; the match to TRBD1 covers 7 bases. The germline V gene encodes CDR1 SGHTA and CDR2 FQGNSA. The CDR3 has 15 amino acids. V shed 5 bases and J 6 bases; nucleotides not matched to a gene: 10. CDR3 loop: CASSKTGNLGQPQHF. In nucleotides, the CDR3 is TGTGCCAGCAGCAAGACAGGGAATTTGGGTCAGCCCCAGCATTTT.

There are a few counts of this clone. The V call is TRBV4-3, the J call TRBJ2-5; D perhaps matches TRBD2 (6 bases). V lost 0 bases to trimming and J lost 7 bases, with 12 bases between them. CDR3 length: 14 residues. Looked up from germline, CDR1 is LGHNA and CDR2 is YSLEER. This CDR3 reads CASSQDWRGGTQYF. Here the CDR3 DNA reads TGCGCCAGCAGCCAAGATTGGCGGGGTGGGACCCAGTACTTC.

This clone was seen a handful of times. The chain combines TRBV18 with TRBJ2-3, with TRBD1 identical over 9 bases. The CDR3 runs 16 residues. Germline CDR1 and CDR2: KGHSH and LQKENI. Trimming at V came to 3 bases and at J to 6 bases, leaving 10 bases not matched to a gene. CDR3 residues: CASSPGTGRSWDTQYF. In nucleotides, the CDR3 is TGTGCCAGCTCACCCGGGACAGGGCGGTCCTGGGATACGCAGTATTTT.

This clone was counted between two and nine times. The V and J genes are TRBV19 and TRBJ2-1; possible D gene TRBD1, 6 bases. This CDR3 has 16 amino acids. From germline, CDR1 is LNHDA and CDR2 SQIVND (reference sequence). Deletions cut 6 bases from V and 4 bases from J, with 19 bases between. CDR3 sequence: CASSLSRTATYNEQFF. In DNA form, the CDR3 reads TGTGCCAGTAGCCTGTCCCGGACAGCAACATACAATGAGCAGTTCTTC. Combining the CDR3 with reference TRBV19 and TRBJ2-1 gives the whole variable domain DGGITQSPKYLFRKEGQNVTLSCEQNLNHDAMYWYRQDPGQGLRLIYYSQIVNDFQKGDIAEGYSVSREKKESFPLTVTSAQKNPTAFYLCASSLSRTATYNEQFFGPGTRLTVL.

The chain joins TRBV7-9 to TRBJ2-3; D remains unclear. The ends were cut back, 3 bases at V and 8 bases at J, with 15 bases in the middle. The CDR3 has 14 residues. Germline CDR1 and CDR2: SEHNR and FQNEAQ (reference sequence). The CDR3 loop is CASSLAPEALTQYF. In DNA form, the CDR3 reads TGTGCCAGCAGCTTGGCTCCTGAGGCCCTTACGCAGTATTTT.

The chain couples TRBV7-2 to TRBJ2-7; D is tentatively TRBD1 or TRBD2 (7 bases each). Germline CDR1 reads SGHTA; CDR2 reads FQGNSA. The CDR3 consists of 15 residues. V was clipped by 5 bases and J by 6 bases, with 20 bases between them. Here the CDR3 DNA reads TGTGCCAGCAGCCCCTTGGGCCAGGGGGGGATCGAGCAGTACTTC. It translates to CASSPLGQGGIEQYF.

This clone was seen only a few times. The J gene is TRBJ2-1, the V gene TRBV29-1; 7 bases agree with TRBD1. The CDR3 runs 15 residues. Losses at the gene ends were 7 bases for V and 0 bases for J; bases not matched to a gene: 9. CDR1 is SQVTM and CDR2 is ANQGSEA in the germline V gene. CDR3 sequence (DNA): TGCAGCGAATTGGACAGGACGAGCTCCTACAATGAGCAGTTCTTC. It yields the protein CSELDRTSSYNEQFF.

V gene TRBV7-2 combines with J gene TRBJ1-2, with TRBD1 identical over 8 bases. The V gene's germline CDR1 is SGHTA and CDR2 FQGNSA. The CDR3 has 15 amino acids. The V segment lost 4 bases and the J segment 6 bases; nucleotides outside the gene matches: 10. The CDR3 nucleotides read TGTGCCAGCAGCTCACGCCTTGACAGGGGAGATGGCTACACCTTC. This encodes CASSSRLDRGDGYTF.

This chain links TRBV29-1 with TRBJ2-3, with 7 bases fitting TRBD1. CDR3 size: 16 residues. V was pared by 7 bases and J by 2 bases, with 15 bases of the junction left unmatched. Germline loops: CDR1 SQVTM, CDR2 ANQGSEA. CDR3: CSASGRTGPFTDTQYF. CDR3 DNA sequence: TGCAGCGCCTCGGGTAGGACAGGACCGTTCACAGATACGCAGTATTTT.

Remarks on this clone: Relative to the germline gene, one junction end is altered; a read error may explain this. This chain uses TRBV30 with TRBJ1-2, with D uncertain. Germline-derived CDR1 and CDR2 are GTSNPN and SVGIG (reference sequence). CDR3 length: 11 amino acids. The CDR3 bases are TGTGCCTCGACCACTAACTATGGCCACACCTTC. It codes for CASTTNYGHTF.

CDR3 sequence: CASSATYRENEQFF. CDR3 bases: TGTGCCAGCAGTGCCACCTACAGGGAGAATGAGCAGTTCTTC. V is TRBV6-5 and J is TRBJ2-1; perhaps TRBD1 as D (6 bases). Trimming left V 5 bases short and J 7 bases short, with 15 bases between. The CDR3 has 14 residues. CDR1 and CDR2 (germline): MNHEY, SVGAGI.

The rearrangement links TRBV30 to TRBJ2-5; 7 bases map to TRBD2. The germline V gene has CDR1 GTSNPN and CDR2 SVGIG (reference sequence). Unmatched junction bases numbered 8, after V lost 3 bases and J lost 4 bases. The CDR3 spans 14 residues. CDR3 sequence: CAWRPPWGGETQYF. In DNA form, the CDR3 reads TGTGCCTGGAGGCCCCCTTGGGGGGGAGAGACCCAGTACTTC.

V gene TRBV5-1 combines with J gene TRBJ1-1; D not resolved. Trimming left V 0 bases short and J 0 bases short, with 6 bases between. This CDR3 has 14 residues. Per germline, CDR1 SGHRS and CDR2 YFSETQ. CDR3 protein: CASSLASLNTEAFF. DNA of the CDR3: TGCGCCAGCAGCTTGGCCAGCTTGAACACTGAAGCTTTCTTT.

CDR3 in amino acids: CASSPRTDGYEQYF. CDR3 in DNA: TGTGCCAGCTCACCACGGACAGACGGGTACGAGCAGTACTTC. The chain combines TRBV18 with TRBJ2-7, with a tentative D call TRBD1 (6 bases). The CDR3 consists of 14 residues. Germline loops: CDR1 KGHSH, CDR2 LQKENI. Trimming cost V 1 base and J 4 bases, with 11 bases left between them.

This CDR3 reads CASSLVDSNEQFF. The CDR3 DNA is TGTGCCAGCAGCTTAGTCGATTCCAATGAGCAGTTCTTC. V usage is TRBV7-8 and J usage is TRBJ2-1; D remains ambiguous. Trimming removed 1 base from V and 6 bases from J, with 7 bases in between. Germline-derived CDR1 and CDR2 are SGHVS and FQNEAQ. CDR3 length: 13 residues.

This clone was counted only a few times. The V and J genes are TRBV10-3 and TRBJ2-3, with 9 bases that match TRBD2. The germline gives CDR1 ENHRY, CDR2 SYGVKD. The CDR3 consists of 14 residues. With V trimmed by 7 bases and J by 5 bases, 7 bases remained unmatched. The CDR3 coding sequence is TGTGCCATCAAGTTAGCGGGGGTCGAAGATACGCAGTATTTT. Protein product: CAIKLAGVEDTQYF.

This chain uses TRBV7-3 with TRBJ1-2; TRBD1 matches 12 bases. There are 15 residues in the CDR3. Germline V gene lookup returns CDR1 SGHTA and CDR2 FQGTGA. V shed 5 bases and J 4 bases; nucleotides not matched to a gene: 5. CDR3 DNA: TGTGCCAGCAGCCGCCCGGGACAGGGGGCCTATGGCTACACCTTC. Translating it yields CASSRPGQGAYGYTF.

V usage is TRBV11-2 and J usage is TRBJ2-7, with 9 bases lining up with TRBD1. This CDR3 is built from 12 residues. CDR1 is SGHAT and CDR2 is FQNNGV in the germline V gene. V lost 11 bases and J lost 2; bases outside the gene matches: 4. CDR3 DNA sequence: TGTGCCGCCGGGACAGGGCCCTACGAGCAGTACTTC. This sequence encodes CAAGTGPYEQYF.

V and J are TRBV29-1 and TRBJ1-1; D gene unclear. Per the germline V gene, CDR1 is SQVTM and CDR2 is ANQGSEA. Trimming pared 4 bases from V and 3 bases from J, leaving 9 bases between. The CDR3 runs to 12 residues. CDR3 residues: CSVARLYTEAFF. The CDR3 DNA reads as TGCAGCGTTGCGAGGTTGTACACTGAAGCTTTCTTT.

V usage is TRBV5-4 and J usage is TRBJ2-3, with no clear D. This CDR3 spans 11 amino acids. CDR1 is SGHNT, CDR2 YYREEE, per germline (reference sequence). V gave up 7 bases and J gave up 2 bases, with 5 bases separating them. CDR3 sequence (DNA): TGTGCCAGCGGACCCACAGATACGCAGTATTTT. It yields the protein CASGPTDTQYF. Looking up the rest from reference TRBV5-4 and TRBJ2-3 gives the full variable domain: ETGVTQSPTHLIKTRGQQVTLRCSSQSGHNTVSWYQQALGQGPQFIFQYYREEENGRGNFPPRFSGLQFPNYSSELNVNALELDDSALYLCASGPTDTQYFGPGTRLTVL.